This T cell receptor beta chain was sequenced for a study of blood T cell repertoires in COVID-19. Whole-study context: The United States, Italy and Spain supplied acute and convalescent COVID-19 samples. T cells, B-cell-depleted T cells, or PBMCs provided the cDNA or gDNA that served as material.

Germline lookup yields CDR1 MGHDK and CDR2 SYGVNS. V gave up 6 bases and J gave up 5 bases; unmatched junction bases: 7. The CDR3 contains 14 residues. Original analysis: The authors estimated nucleated cell counts from reference gene primer amplification. The assay was immunoSEQ multiplex PCR, and TCRdb's table has in-frame clones only and misses some. V, J and clone size are taken as reported in that table, and D and trimming were inferred from the DNA itself. This sample has 180,000 or so clones, with roughly four fifths found just once. This sequence was found in a human donor with acute or convalescent COVID-19. The donor label of this sample is uncertain. The sequenced sample consisted of peripheral blood. The chain recombines TRBV25-1 with TRBJ1-2; 9 bases agree with TRBD1. This CDR3 is CASRQTGGKYGYTF. The CDR3 nucleotides read TGTGCCAGCAGACAAACAGGGGGCAAGTATGGCTACACCTTC.